These 19 T cell receptor beta chains were sequenced from one sample in a study of blood T cell repertoires in COVID-19 (dated by TCRdb to the early 2020s). Libraries were constructed by the immunoSEQ multiplex PCR assay. TCRdb limited this immuneACCESS table to in-frame rearrangements with V and J called. A share of clones is missing; checked studies link under half to unresolved V genes, and the rest is unexplained. This sample is represented by roughly 200,000 clones; about 90% of them were singletons. Roughly 4% of the sample is taken by the ten largest. The sequenced sample was PBMCs or T cells enriched from blood (not recorded which). The source of these receptors is a woman aged 25-40 years with acute COVID-19.

This chain connects TRBV28 to TRBJ1-5; D call uncertain. The CDR3 runs 14 residues. CDR1 MDHEN and CDR2 SYDVKM come from the germline V gene. Deletions cut 9 bases from V and 0 bases from J, with 12 bases between. CDR3 in DNA: TGTGCCAGTGGGAGGCGAAGTAGCAATCAGCCCCAGCATTTT. It codes for CASGRRSSNQPQHF.

The rearrangement uses TRBV6-4 and TRBJ2-1; TRBD1 is a possible D gene (5 bases). The V and J ends lost 6 bases and 8 bases respectively, with 14 bases between them. CDR1 is MRHNA and CDR2 is SNTAGT in the germline V gene. The CDR3 has 13 residues. The CDR3 spells CASSKDGADEQFF. As DNA, the CDR3 is TGTGCCAGCAGCAAGGATGGGGCAGATGAGCAGTTCTTC.

The V gene is TRBV5-1, the J gene TRBJ1-1; no clear D. V lost 0 bases to trimming and J lost 0 bases, with 9 bases between them. This CDR3 spans 15 amino acids. Germline V CDR1 and CDR2: SGHRS, YFSETQ. DNA for the CDR3: TGCGCCAGCAGCTTGGATGGGCCAGTGAACACTGAAGCTTTCTTT. Amino acids: CASSLDGPVNTEAFF.

The rearrangement joins TRBV6-4 to TRBJ2-1, with 8 bases that match TRBD2. CDR1 MRHNA and CDR2 SNTAGT come from the germline V gene. CDR3 size: 13 residues. V gave up 10 bases and J gave up 6 bases; unmatched junction bases: 8. CDR3 sequence (DNA): TGTGCCACCCAAACCGGGACTAGCAATGAGCAGTTCTTC. Protein: CATQTGTSNEQFF.

The chain joins TRBV5-1 to TRBJ1-4; unclear D gene. CDR3 size: 18 residues. Trimming left V 0 bases short and J 3 bases short, with 18 bases between. Germline assignment: CDR1 SGHRS and CDR2 YFSETQ. The CDR3 loop is CASSLGLGGVHANEKLFF. The CDR3 DNA is TGCGCCAGCAGCTTGGGACTAGGCGGGGTCCACGCTAATGAAAAACTGTTTTTT.

The chain uses TRBV2 and TRBJ2-7; D is possibly TRBD1 (5 bases). This CDR3 has 11 amino acids. The germline V and J ends were trimmed by 6 bases and 6 bases, with 9 bases remaining between them. Germline loops: CDR1 SNHLY, CDR2 FYNNEI. DNA of the CDR3: TGTGCCAGCAGCAGGGATGGCGAGCAGTACTTC. Its translation is CASSRDGEQYF.

The CDR3 bases are TGTGCCAGCGGAAGGACAGAGAACTATGGCTACACCTTC. This codes for CASGRTENYGYTF. This rearrangement joins TRBV5-5 to TRBJ1-2; tentative D call: TRBD1 (6 bases). The ends were cut back, 7 bases at V and 2 bases at J, with 12 bases in the middle. There are 13 residues in the CDR3. CDR1 is SGHKS and CDR2 is YYEKEE in the germline V gene (reference sequence).

The V gene is TRBV27, the J gene TRBJ2-7; maybe TRBD2 (5 bases). V was trimmed by 2 bases and J by 2 bases, leaving 13 bases between them. This CDR3 has 15 residues. In germline, CDR1 is MNHEY, CDR2 SMNVEV (reference sequence). This CDR3 is CASSLAPFGTYEQYF. CDR3 coding DNA: TGTGCCAGCAGTTTAGCCCCCTTCGGGACCTACGAGCAGTACTTC.

The rearrangement joins TRBV30 to TRBJ1-1; D gene ambiguous. The germline V and J ends were trimmed by 1 base and 0 bases, with 6 bases remaining between them. Germline loops: CDR1 GTSNPN, CDR2 SVGIG (reference sequence). The CDR3 loop spans 13 amino acids. CDR3 sequence reads: CAWSARLNTEAFF. CDR3 nucleotide sequence: TGTGCCTGGAGTGCCAGATTGAACACTGAAGCTTTCTTT.

V gene TRBV19 combines with J gene TRBJ2-1; 7 bases map to TRBD2. CDR1 and CDR2 (germline): LNHDA, SQIVND (reference sequence). V trimming: 3 bases; J trimming: 8 bases; junction bases outside the gene matches: 13. This CDR3 has 16 residues. The CDR3 is CASSIPHGGYVHEQFF. For the CDR3, the DNA is TGTGCCAGTAGTATCCCCCACGGGGGGTACGTCCATGAGCAGTTCTTC.

The chain joins TRBV5-4 to TRBJ1-1; D is possibly TRBD1 (5 bases). Trimming cost V 4 bases and J 6 bases, with 10 bases left between them. This CDR3 has 12 amino acids. Germline V gives CDR1 SGHNT, CDR2 YYREEE (reference sequence). As DNA, the CDR3 is TGTGCCAGCAGCGCAACAGGCTCTGAAGCTTTCTTT. Its protein product is CASSATGSEAFF.

The chain couples TRBV24-1 to TRBJ2-1; 10 bases are shared with TRBD2. From germline, CDR1 is KGHDR and CDR2 SFDVKD. The CDR3 length is 16 residues. Trimming removed 0 bases from V and 8 bases from J; junction bases left unmatched: 6. Here the CDR3 reads CATSDLALAGGDEQFF. CDR3 DNA sequence: TGTGCCACCAGTGATTTGGCATTAGCGGGGGGTGATGAGCAGTTCTTC.

The V and J genes are TRBV9 and TRBJ2-7; TRBD2 matches 8 bases. The CDR3 spans 17 residues. V shed 4 bases, J shed 5 bases, and the junction held 17 bases outside the gene matches. From germline, CDR1 is SGDLS and CDR2 YYNGEE. Here the CDR3 reads CASSSPLGAGGPDEQYF. CDR3 nucleotide sequence: TGTGCCAGCAGCTCACCCCTTGGGGCGGGGGGACCCGACGAGCAGTACTTC.

The chain carries TRBV5-1 and TRBJ2-2, with 9 bases that match TRBD2. Germline CDR1 and CDR2: SGHRS and YFSETQ. J lost 0 bases, V lost 4 bases, and 7 bases had no gene match. CDR3 length: 17 residues. CDR3 amino acids: CASSVIAGATNTGELFF. CDR3 nucleotide sequence: TGCGCCAGCAGCGTGATAGCGGGGGCCACGAACACCGGGGAGCTGTTTTTT.

The gene calls are TRBV11-2 and TRBJ1-1; TRBD1 matches 9 bases. CDR3 length: 19 amino acids. With 0 bases clipped from V and 4 bases from J, the junction kept 15 bases outside the gene matches. The germline gives CDR1 SGHAT, CDR2 FQNNGV. Written as DNA, the CDR3 is TGTGCCAGCAGCTTAGAACCTTTACAGGGGGCAACGGTGGTCACTGAAGCTTTCTTT. Protein sequence: CASSLEPLQGATVVTEAFF.

CDR3 in DNA: TGTGCCAGCAGCTCGGACAGGGATGATGAAAAACTGTTTTTT. The encoded protein is CASSSDRDDEKLFF. The chain carries TRBV5-4 and TRBJ1-4; 8 bases are a match to TRBD1. CDR3 size: 14 residues. V lost 3 bases and J lost 6; bases outside the gene matches: 4. Germline V CDR1 and CDR2: SGHNT, YYREEE (reference sequence).

The chain is built from TRBV6-5 and TRBJ2-7; 11 bases line up with TRBD1. CDR1 is MNHEY, CDR2 SVGAGI, per germline. This CDR3 is 13 amino acids long. V was pared by 8 bases and J by 3 bases, with 3 bases of the junction left unmatched. CDR3 region: CASGDRGGYEQYF. In DNA form, the CDR3 reads TGTGCCAGCGGGGACAGGGGGGGCTACGAGCAGTACTTC.

The genes are TRBV9 and TRBJ1-2; tentatively, D is TRBD1 (6 bases). This CDR3 is 15 amino acids long. Germline loops: CDR1 SGDLS, CDR2 YYNGEE. V gave up 2 bases and J gave up 4 bases, with 15 bases separating them. CDR3: CASSVSGAGAYGYTF. The CDR3 DNA is TGTGCCAGCAGCGTCTCAGGGGCGGGAGCCTATGGCTACACCTTC. The variable domain in full, completed from reference TRBV9 and TRBJ1-2, reads DSGVTQTPKHLITATGQRVTLRCSPRSGDLSVYWYQQSLDQGLQFLIQYYNGEERAKGNILERFSAQQFPDLHSELNLSSLELGDSALYFCASSVSGAGAYGYTFGSGTRLTVV.

V is TRBV25-1 and J is TRBJ2-1; tentative D call: TRBD2 (7 bases). CDR1 and CDR2 from the germline V gene are MGHDK and SYGVNS. The CDR3 is 14 amino acids. Deletions cut 4 bases from V and 4 bases from J, with 11 bases between. This chain's CDR3 is CASSARGAYNEQFF. The CDR3 DNA follows: TGTGCCAGCAGTGCACGGGGGGCGTACAATGAGCAGTTCTTC. Full variable domain (missing parts from reference TRBV25-1 and TRBJ2-1): EADIYQTPRYLVIGTGKKITLECSQTMGHDKMYWYQQDPGMELHLIHYSYGVNSTEKGDLSSESTVSRIRTEHFPLTLESARPSHTSQYLCASSARGAYNEQFFGPGTRLTVL.